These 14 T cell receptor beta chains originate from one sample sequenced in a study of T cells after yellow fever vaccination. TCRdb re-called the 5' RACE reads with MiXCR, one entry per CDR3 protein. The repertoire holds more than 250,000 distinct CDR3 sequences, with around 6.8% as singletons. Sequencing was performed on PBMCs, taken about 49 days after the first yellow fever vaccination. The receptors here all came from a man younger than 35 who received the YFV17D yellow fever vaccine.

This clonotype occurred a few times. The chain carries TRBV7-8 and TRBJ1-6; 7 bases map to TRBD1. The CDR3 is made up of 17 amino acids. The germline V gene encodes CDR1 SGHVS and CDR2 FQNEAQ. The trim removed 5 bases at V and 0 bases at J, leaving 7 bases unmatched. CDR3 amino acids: CASSLEQGYSYNSPLHF. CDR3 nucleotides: TGTGCCAGCAGCCTAGAACAGGGGTACTCCTATAATTCACCCCTCCACTTT.

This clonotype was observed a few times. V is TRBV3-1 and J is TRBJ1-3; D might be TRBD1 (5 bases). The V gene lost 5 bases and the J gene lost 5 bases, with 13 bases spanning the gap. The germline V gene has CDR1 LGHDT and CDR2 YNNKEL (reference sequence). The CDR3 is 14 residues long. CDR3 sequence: CASSSRDGRNTIYF. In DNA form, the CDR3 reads TGTGCCAGCAGCTCCCGGGACGGAAGAAACACCATATATTTT.

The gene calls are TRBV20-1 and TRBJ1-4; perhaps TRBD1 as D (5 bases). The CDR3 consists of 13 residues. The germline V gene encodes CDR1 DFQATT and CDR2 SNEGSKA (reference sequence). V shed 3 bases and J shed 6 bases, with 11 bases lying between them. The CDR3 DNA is TGCAGTGCTAGTAGGGGAGAGGATGAAAAACTGTTTTTT. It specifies CSASRGEDEKLFF.

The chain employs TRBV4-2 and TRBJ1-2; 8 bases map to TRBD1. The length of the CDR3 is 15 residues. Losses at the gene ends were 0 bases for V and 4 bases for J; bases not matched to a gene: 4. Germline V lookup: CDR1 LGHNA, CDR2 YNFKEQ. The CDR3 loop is CASSQDPGGGYGYTF. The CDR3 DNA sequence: TGTGCCAGCAGCCAAGATCCAGGGGGCGGCTATGGCTACACCTTC.

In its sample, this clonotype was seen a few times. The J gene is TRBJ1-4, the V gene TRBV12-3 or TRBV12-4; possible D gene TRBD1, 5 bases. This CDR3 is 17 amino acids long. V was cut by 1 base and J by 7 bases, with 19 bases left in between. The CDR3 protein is CASSLGRLGWDGEKLFF. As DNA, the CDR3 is TGTGCCAGCAGTTTAGGCCGCCTCGGGTGGGACGGTGAAAAACTGTTTTTT.

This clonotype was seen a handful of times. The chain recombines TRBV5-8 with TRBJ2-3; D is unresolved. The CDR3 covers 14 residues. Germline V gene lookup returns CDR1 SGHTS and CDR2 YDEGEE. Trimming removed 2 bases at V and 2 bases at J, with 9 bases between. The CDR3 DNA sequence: TGTGCCAGCAGCTTTGGCCCGGACACAGATACGCAGTATTTT. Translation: CASSFGPDTDTQYF.

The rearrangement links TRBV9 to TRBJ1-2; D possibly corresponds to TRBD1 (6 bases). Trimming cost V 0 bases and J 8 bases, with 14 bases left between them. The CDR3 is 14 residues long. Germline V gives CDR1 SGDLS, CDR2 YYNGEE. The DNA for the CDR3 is TGTGCCAGCAGCGTAGATACAGGGAGTTTCGGCTACACCTTC. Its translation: CASSVDTGSFGYTF.

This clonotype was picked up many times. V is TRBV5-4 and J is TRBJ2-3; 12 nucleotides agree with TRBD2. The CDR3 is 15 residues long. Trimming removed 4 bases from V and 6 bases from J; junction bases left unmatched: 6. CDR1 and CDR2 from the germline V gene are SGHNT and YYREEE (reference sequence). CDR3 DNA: TGTGCCAGCAGCCTCTGGACTAGCGGGGACGATACGCAGTATTTT. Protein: CASSLWTSGDDTQYF.

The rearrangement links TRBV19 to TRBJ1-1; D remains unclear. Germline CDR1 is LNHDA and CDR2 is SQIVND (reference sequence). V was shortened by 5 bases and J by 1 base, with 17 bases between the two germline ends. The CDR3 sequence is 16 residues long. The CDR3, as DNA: TGTGCCAGTAGTCCCATAGTAGGCAGCTCGAACACTGAAGCTTTCTTT. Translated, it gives CASSPIVGSSNTEAFF. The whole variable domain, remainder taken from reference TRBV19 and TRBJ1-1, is DGGITQSPKYLFRKEGQNVTLSCEQNLNHDAMYWYRQDPGQGLRLIYYSQIVNDFQKGDIAEGYSVSREKKESFPLTVTSAQKNPTAFYLCASSPIVGSSNTEAFFGQGTRLTVV.

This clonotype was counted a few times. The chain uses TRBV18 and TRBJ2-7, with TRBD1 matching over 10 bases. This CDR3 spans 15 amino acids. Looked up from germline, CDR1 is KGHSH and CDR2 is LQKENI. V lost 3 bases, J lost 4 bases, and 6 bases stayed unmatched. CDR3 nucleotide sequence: TGTGCCAGCTCACCGTCCGGGACAGGGGTGTACGAGCAGTACTTC. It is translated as CASSPSGTGVYEQYF.

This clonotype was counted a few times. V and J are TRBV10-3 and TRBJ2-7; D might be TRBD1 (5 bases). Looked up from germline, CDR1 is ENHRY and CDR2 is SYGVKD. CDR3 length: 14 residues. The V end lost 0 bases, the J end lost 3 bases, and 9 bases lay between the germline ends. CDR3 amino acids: CAISESRGNYEQYV. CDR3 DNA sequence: TGTGCCATCAGTGAGTCTAGGGGAAACTACGAGCAGTACGTC.

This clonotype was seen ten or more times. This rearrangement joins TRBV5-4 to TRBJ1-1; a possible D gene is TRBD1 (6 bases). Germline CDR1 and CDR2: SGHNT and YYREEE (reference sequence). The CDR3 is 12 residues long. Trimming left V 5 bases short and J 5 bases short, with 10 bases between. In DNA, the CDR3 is TGTGCCAGCAGATCCGGACAGACTGAAGCTTTCTTT. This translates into CASRSGQTEAFF.

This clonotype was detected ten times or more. CDR3 bases: TGTGCCAGCAGCCAAGGGAGTTGGGGCCTAACAGGTGAAGCTTTCTTT. Encoded protein: CASSQGSWGLTGEAFF. The rearrangement links TRBV16 to TRBJ1-1; the D gene is possibly TRBD1 (5 bases). CDR1 KGHSY and CDR2 FQNENV come from the germline V gene. V shed 2 bases and J shed 7 bases, with 20 bases lying between them. This CDR3 contains 16 residues.

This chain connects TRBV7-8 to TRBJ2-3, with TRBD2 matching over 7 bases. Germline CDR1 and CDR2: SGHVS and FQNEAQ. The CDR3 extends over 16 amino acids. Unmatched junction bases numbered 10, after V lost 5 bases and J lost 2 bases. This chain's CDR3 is CASSPGASGFTDTQYF. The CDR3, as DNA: TGTGCCAGCAGCCCCGGGGCTAGCGGTTTCACAGATACGCAGTATTTT.